This T cell receptor beta chain came from a study of control samples from healthy donors and cancer patients (dated by TCRdb to 2019 to 2021). The CDR3, cysteine through phenylalanine, is 14 amino acids long. Only the CDR3 DNA stays, 42 bases, in frame from base 1. The germline V gene (reference sequence) yields LGHDT for CDR1 and YNNKEL for CDR2. V and J are truncated by 0 bases and 6 bases respectively, leaving an intervening sequence of 11 bases. To note about this clone: Its recognized antigen is unknown. Within one base of it there is no much larger clone, and no base qualities were kept.

The library was prepared using the immunoSEQ multiplex PCR assay. The table was pulled from immuneACCESS by TCRdb, which kept in-frame rearrangements only. Such tables lose some clones; where checked, under half of the loss comes from unresolved V genes, and the rest has no known cause. The sample table records about 180,000 clones; 85% to 90% of these occur just once. The ten top clones hold approximately 1.4% of the sample. The clonotype comes from a woman in her fifties or sixties in good health. In this chain, TRBV3-1 (or the pseudogene TRBV3-2) is recombined with TRBJ1-2; tentative D gene TRBD1, with 5 bases matching. The sample comprised blood. The DNA reads as follows: TGTGCCAGCAGCCAAGAGGCCAGGGCGAATGGCTACACCTTC. Translated, this is CASSQEARANGYTF.